What follows describes a single TCR beta chain. Its antigen is undetermined. The data were taken from a study of T cell responses to AZD1222 COVID-19 vaccine. Data came from immunoSEQ multiplex PCR; TCRdb stores just in-frame clones and leaves some out. The table has fewer than 120,000 clones, roughly 89% seen once. The germline V gene has CDR1 LGHDT and CDR2 YNNKEL (reference sequence). This CDR3 comprises 16 residues. Germline trimming cut 3 bases from V and 0 bases from J; bases unmatched to any gene: 3. Study-wide findings and caveats: Spike-specific TCR breadth and depth went up after people got two AZD1222 doses. Just five or six AZD1222 recipients were seropositive at baseline. The donor group comprised mostly white British people and more females; the analysis possibly underestimated clonal diversity.

This chain joins TRBV3-1 (or the pseudogene TRBV3-2) and TRBJ2-2; 8 bases align to TRBD2. The clonotype comes from an adult who received the AZD1222 COVID-19 vaccine. Material: peripheral blood, obtained 28 days after the second AZD1222 dose. DNA of the CDR3: TGTGCCAGCAGCCACAGACTAGCGACGAACACCGGGGAGCTGTTTTTT. This gives the protein CASSHRLATNTGELFF.